These 23 T cell receptor beta chains share one sample of origin, sequenced in a study of blood T cell repertoires in COVID-19. The repertoire was sequenced with immunoSEQ multiplex PCR; TCRdb's copy has only in-frame clones and lacks some. In the table there are approximately 260,000 clones, around 90% of which are singletons. Material for sequencing was PBMCs or T cells enriched from blood (not recorded which). These receptors were taken from a woman in her twenties or thirties with acute COVID-19.

The chain combines TRBV5-4 with TRBJ1-2, with 7 bases that match TRBD1. After removal of 4 bases from V and 5 bases from J, the junction contained 11 bases not matched to a gene. The length of the CDR3 is 15 residues. Germline V CDR1 and CDR2: SGHNT, YYREEE (reference sequence). CDR3: CASSLSDRWTYGYTF. In DNA, the CDR3 is TGTGCCAGCAGCCTCTCGGACAGGTGGACTTATGGCTACACCTTC. The full variable domain, rest sourced from reference TRBV5-4 and TRBJ1-2, is ETGVTQSPTHLIKTRGQQVTLRCSSQSGHNTVSWYQQALGQGPQFIFQYYREEENGRGNFPPRFSGLQFPNYSSELNVNALELDDSALYLCASSLSDRWTYGYTFGSGTRLTVV.

J is TRBJ1-1 and V is TRBV7-9; weak D call: TRBD1 (5 bases). Per the germline V gene, CDR1 is SEHNR and CDR2 is FQNEAQ (reference sequence). This CDR3 spans 13 amino acids. Trimming removed 5 bases at V and 3 bases at J, with 10 bases between. Here the CDR3 DNA reads TGTGCCAGCAGCCCCCGGGGGGACACTGAAGCTTTCTTT. Protein: CASSPRGDTEAFF.

The chain links TRBV9 to TRBJ2-1; maybe TRBD2 (6 bases). The CDR3 contains 16 residues. Germline assignment: CDR1 SGDLS and CDR2 YYNGEE. The V gene lost 4 bases and the J gene lost 6 bases, with 20 bases spanning the gap. Here the CDR3 DNA reads TGTGCCAGCAGCACCCGAACCGGGACTCCTTCCAATGAGCAGTTCTTC. Translation: CASSTRTGTPSNEQFF.

This clone was seen a single time. The chain recombines TRBV7-2 with TRBJ1-3, with D unclear. The V end lost 2 bases, the J end lost 0 bases, and 11 bases lay between the germline ends. This CDR3 is 16 amino acids long. The germline CDR1 and CDR2 sequences are SGHTA and FQGNSA. The CDR3 protein is CASSLPGIHSGNTIYF. CDR3 DNA: TGTGCCAGCAGCTTACCGGGTATTCACTCTGGAAACACCATATATTTT.

The V call is TRBV7-3, the J call TRBJ2-5; tentatively, D is TRBD2 (5 bases). The CDR3 extends over 13 amino acids. Germline V gene lookup returns CDR1 SGHTA and CDR2 FQGTGA. The ends were cut back, 5 bases at V and 9 bases at J, with 16 bases in the middle. The CDR3 nucleotides are TGTGCCAGCAGCCCAACGTCTTTCGGGGCCCAGTACTTC. It translates to CASSPTSFGAQYF.

The chain is built from TRBV29-1 and TRBJ1-2; D uncertain. Germline CDR1 SQVTM, CDR2 ANQGSEA. V was shortened by 4 bases and J by 4 bases, with 7 bases between the two germline ends. This CDR3 has 11 amino acids. The CDR3 DNA reads as TGCAGCGTTGTGCAGCGCTATGGCTACACCTTC. Translating gives CSVVQRYGYTF.

The CDR3 DNA reads as TGTGCCAGCAGCCAAGTTGGCAGGGTCTATGGCTACACCTTC. This sequence encodes CASSQVGRVYGYTF. The chain employs TRBV3-1 (or the pseudogene TRBV3-2) and TRBJ1-2; D may be TRBD1 (5 bases). Trimming took off 1 base at V and 4 bases at J, with 10 bases between the two ends. Per germline, CDR1 LGHDT and CDR2 YNNKEL (reference sequence). The CDR3 extends over 14 amino acids.

This chain joins TRBV19 and TRBJ1-5; D uncertain. In germline, CDR1 is LNHDA, CDR2 SQIVND (reference sequence). The V gene lost 3 bases and the J gene lost 4 bases, with 10 bases spanning the gap. The CDR3 contains 14 residues. CDR3 loop: CASSMSSDNQPQHF. The CDR3 coding sequence is TGTGCCAGTAGTATGAGTTCCGATAATCAGCCCCAGCATTTT.

As to this clone: Other DNA variants within this sample encode the same CDR3. The chain is built from TRBV12-3 or TRBV12-4 and TRBJ2-7; 8 positions match TRBD1. After removal of 6 bases from V and 3 bases from J, the junction contained 4 bases not matched to a gene. The CDR3 is made up of 13 amino acids. The CDR3 spells CASRRTGNYEQYF. The CDR3 DNA follows: TGTGCCAGCAGGAGGACAGGGAACTACGAGCAGTACTTC.

The chain links TRBV28 to TRBJ2-7; the D gene is possibly TRBD1 (5 bases). With 7 bases removed from V and 2 bases from J, the gap between germline ends came to 15 bases. Germline CDR1 is MDHEN and CDR2 is SYDVKM. The length of the CDR3 is 14 residues. The chain's CDR3 is CASTEAGRTYEQYF. The CDR3 nucleotides read TGTGCCAGCACAGAGGCAGGGCGTACCTACGAGCAGTACTTC. Looking up the rest from reference TRBV28 and TRBJ2-7 gives the full variable domain: DVKVTQSSRYLVKRTGEKVFLECVQDMDHENMFWYRQDPGLGLRLIYFSYDVKMKEKGDIPEGYSVSREKKERFSLILESASTNQTSMYLCASTEAGRTYEQYFGPGTRLTVT.

The rearrangement joins TRBV7-9 to TRBJ1-1, with TRBD1 identical over 7 bases. There are 13 residues in the CDR3. Germline loops: CDR1 SEHNR, CDR2 FQNEAQ (reference sequence). Trimming at V came to 4 bases and at J to 11 bases, leaving 10 bases not matched to a gene. This CDR3 is CASSSGQVLLAFF. The CDR3 DNA sequence: TGTGCCAGCAGCTCAGGACAGGTTTTACTGGCTTTCTTT.

The chain has TRBV5-5 and TRBJ1-6; the match to TRBD1 covers 8 bases. The J segment lost 9 bases and the V segment lost 0 bases, leaving 8 bases of the junction unmatched. CDR1 and CDR2 from the germline V gene are SGHKS and YYEKEE (reference sequence). CDR3 length equals 16 residues. CDR3 sequence reads: CASSLGSGGNISPLHF. The CDR3 DNA is TGTGCCAGCAGCTTGGGGTCAGGGGGCAATATTTCACCCCTCCACTTT. Looking up the rest from reference TRBV5-5 and TRBJ1-6 gives the full variable domain: DAGVTQSPTHLIKTRGQQVTLRCSPISGHKSVSWYQQVLGQGPQFIFQYYEKEERGRGNFPDRFSARQFPNYSSELNVNALLLGDSALYLCASSLGSGGNISPLHFGNGTRLTVT.

The chain recombines TRBV6-2 or TRBV6-3 with TRBJ1-1; a possible D gene is TRBD1 (6 bases). V lost 0 bases and J lost 4, with 12 bases in between. Germline CDR1 and CDR2: MNHEY and SVGEGT. This CDR3 spans 15 amino acids. CDR3 bases: TGTGCCAGCAGTTACTCCACCACAGGGATCACTGAAGCTTTCTTT. Its translation: CASSYSTTGITEAFF.

V and J are TRBV6-5 and TRBJ2-3; no clear D gene. V was cut by 6 bases and J by 2 bases, with 12 bases left in between. The CDR3 is 14 residues long. The germline V gene encodes CDR1 MNHEY and CDR2 SVGAGI. CDR3 sequence: CASRRLAITDTQYF. The CDR3 DNA is TGTGCCAGCAGAAGACTGGCGATCACAGATACGCAGTATTTT.

The V call is TRBV29-1, the J call TRBJ2-3; D is unclear. V was clipped by 3 bases and J by 0 bases, with 4 bases between them. The CDR3 has 12 amino acids. The germline V gene has CDR1 SQVTM and CDR2 ANQGSEA. CDR3 sequence reads: CSVEGSTDTQYF. CDR3 in DNA: TGCAGCGTTGAGGGCAGCACAGATACGCAGTATTTT.

The chain is built from TRBV24-1 and TRBJ1-5, with unresolved D. The V end lost 2 bases, the J end lost 2 bases, and 3 bases lay between the germline ends. Germline CDR1 KGHDR, CDR2 SFDVKD. The CDR3 runs to 13 residues. The CDR3 sequence: CATSDSGNQPQHF. The CDR3, as DNA: TGTGCCACCAGTGATTCCGGCAATCAGCCCCAGCATTTT.

This chain links TRBV19 with TRBJ1-3, with 9 nucleotides matching TRBD1. The CDR3 totals 17 residues. V shed 7 bases, J shed 0 bases, and the junction held 10 bases outside the gene matches. CDR1 is LNHDA and CDR2 is SQIVND in the germline V gene (reference sequence). DNA of the CDR3: TGTGCCAGTACCCCGACCCTGGACAGGGGCTCTGGAAACACCATATATTTT. As protein: CASTPTLDRGSGNTIYF.

This chain connects TRBV19 to TRBJ1-5; possible D gene TRBD1, 5 bases. The germline V gene has CDR1 LNHDA and CDR2 SQIVND (reference sequence). The length of the CDR3 is 12 residues. The V end was cut by 2 bases, the J end by 9 bases, with 8 bases between. The CDR3 nucleotides are TGTGCCAGTAGTATAAGGGGCCGGCCCCAGCATTTT. Protein product: CASSIRGRPQHF.

The chain carries TRBV7-2 and TRBJ2-3; maybe TRBD2 (6 bases). Trimming took 4 bases from V and 4 from J, leaving 18 bases between them. This CDR3 has 16 residues. The germline gives CDR1 SGHTA, CDR2 FQGNSA. The DNA of the CDR3 is TGTGCCAGCAGCTACTGGGTTAGCGGAGAGGCAGATACGCAGTATTTT. Protein sequence: CASSYWVSGEADTQYF.

J is TRBJ2-6 and V is TRBV6-2 or TRBV6-3; perhaps TRBD1 as D (6 bases). CDR3 size: 17 residues. The V gene lost 2 bases and the J gene lost 0 bases, with 11 bases spanning the gap. Germline V CDR1 and CDR2: MNHEY, SVGEGT. In nucleotides, the CDR3 is TGTGCCAGCAGTTACGGGGGCTCTGGCTCTGGGGCCAACGTCCTGACTTTC. Its protein product is CASSYGGSGSGANVLTF.

This sequence joins TRBV24-1 and TRBJ2-5, with a possible D match to TRBD2 (6 bases). CDR3 length: 15 residues. Germline V gives CDR1 KGHDR, CDR2 SFDVKD. Trimming removed 3 bases at V and 1 base at J, with 11 bases between. In nucleotides, the CDR3 is TGTGCCACCAGTGATGGCCCCGGGGGCCAAGAGACCCAGTACTTC. Its protein is CATSDGPGGQETQYF.

The chain employs TRBV6-6 and TRBJ2-7; D gene uncertain. Germline lookup yields CDR1 MNHNY and CDR2 SVGAGI (reference sequence). Trimming pared 6 bases from V and 2 bases from J, leaving 8 bases between. The CDR3 length is 12 residues. The DNA of the CDR3 is TGTGCCAGCAGGGAGAGCCCCTACGAGCAGTACTTC. This codes for CASRESPYEQYF.

This clone is a singleton in its sample. V and J are TRBV11-3 and TRBJ2-7, with a possible D match to TRBD2 (7 bases). Between the trimmed V and J ends, which lost 4 bases and 2 bases, there was a span of 9 bases. CDR1 is SGHNT and CDR2 is YENEEA in the germline V gene. The CDR3 sequence is 13 residues long. For the CDR3, the DNA is TGTGCCAGCAGCTCGGGGGGCGCCTACGAGCAGTACTTC. Amino acids: CASSSGGAYEQYF.